These 14 T cell receptor beta chains were sequenced from one sample in a study of graft-versus-host responses after intestinal transplantation. Clones were read by immunoSEQ multiplex PCR, and TCRdb kept only the in-frame ones, dropping some. This repertoire shows more than 85,000 clones, under 95% found once; its top ten account for roughly 2%. No antigen has been assigned to these receptors. Here the sequenced sample was unstimulated CD8+ T cells sorted from spleen or lymph node cells, taken before intestinal transplant. Receptors were obtained from a human donor who received an intestinal transplant.

V gene TRBV18 combines with J gene TRBJ2-7, with 7 bases fitting TRBD1. The CDR3 covers 14 residues. Germline CDR1 and CDR2: KGHSH and LQKENI. V shed 3 bases, J shed 7 bases, and the junction held 9 bases outside the gene matches. CDR3: CASSPQDRALEQYF. In DNA, the CDR3 is TGTGCCAGCTCACCGCAAGACAGGGCTTTGGAGCAGTACTTC.

V and J are TRBV6-1 and TRBJ2-3; 7 bases line up with TRBD1. Germline V CDR1 and CDR2: MNHNS, SASEGT. This CDR3 spans 17 amino acids. V lost 0 bases, J lost 3 bases, and 9 bases stayed unmatched. The CDR3 here is CASSEATGYSITDTQYF. The CDR3 coding sequence is TGTGCCAGCAGTGAAGCGACAGGGTATTCAATAACAGATACGCAGTATTTT.

This clone has just one count. CDR3: CACIDRGAGYEQYF. CDR3 nucleotide sequence: TGTGCCTGCATCGACAGGGGCGCTGGCTACGAGCAGTACTTC. The chain has TRBV30 and TRBJ2-7; the match to TRBD1 covers 8 bases. This CDR3 is 14 amino acids long. V trimming: 6 bases; J trimming: 3 bases; junction bases outside the gene matches: 10. CDR1 is GTSNPN, CDR2 SVGIG, per germline (reference sequence).

The rearrangement joins TRBV30 to TRBJ1-4; 7 bases align to TRBD1. V gave up 1 base and J gave up 5 bases; unmatched junction bases: 10. From germline, CDR1 is GTSNPN and CDR2 SVGIG (reference sequence). The CDR3 contains 16 residues. CDR3 amino acids: CAWSEGTAMGNEKLFF. Here the CDR3 DNA reads TGTGCCTGGAGTGAAGGGACAGCGATGGGGAATGAAAAACTGTTTTTT. The full variable domain, its missing parts supplied by reference TRBV30 and TRBJ1-4, is SQTIHQWPATLVQPVGSPLSLECTVEGTSNPNLYWYRQAAGRGLQLLFYSVGIGQISSEVPQNLSASRPQDRQFILSSKKLLLSDSGFYLCAWSEGTAMGNEKLFFGSGTQLSVL.

The chain is built from TRBV4-3 and TRBJ1-3; no clear D. Germline CDR1 reads LGHNA; CDR2 reads YSLEER. The CDR3 extends over 18 amino acids. V was trimmed by 1 base and J by 4 bases, leaving 20 bases between them. The CDR3 DNA reads as TGCGCCAGCAGCCAAGGGGGTAGGGTCGAGGGCTTCGGAAACACCATATATTTT. It yields the protein CASSQGGRVEGFGNTIYF.

The V and J genes are TRBV5-6 and TRBJ1-2; 7 nucleotides match TRBD1. CDR3 length: 15 residues. Unmatched junction bases numbered 6, after V lost 0 bases and J lost 4 bases. In germline, CDR1 is SGHDT, CDR2 YYEEEE. The CDR3 is CASSLGQGVGYGYTF. Here the CDR3 DNA reads TGTGCCAGCAGCTTGGGGCAGGGGGTCGGCTATGGCTACACCTTC. Drawing the rest from reference TRBV5-6 and TRBJ1-2, the complete variable domain is DAGVTQSPTHLIKTRGQQVTLRCSPKSGHDTVSWYQQALGQGPQFIFQYYEEEERQRGNFPDRFSGHQFPNYSSELNVNALLLGDSALYLCASSLGQGVGYGYTFGSGTRLTVV.

By sample fraction, this clone is medium-sized. The chain couples TRBV27 to TRBJ2-1; TRBD1 matches 8 bases. J gave up 7 bases and V 3 bases, and 11 bases lay outside the gene matches. This CDR3 is 16 amino acids long. CDR1 MNHEY and CDR2 SMNVEV come from the germline V gene (reference sequence). CDR3 nucleotides: TGTGCCAGCAGTTTCTCTGGGGACAGGTCGGAAAATGAGCAGTTCTTC. Its protein product is CASSFSGDRSENEQFF.

V gene TRBV4-1 combines with J gene TRBJ1-2; possibly TRBD1 for D (6 bases). From germline, CDR1 is MGHRA and CDR2 YSYEKL. The CDR3 contains 15 residues. V was shortened by 4 bases and J by 2 bases, with 14 bases between the two germline ends. CDR3 in amino acids: CASSPPGQINYGYTF. The CDR3 coding sequence is TGCGCCAGCAGCCCTCCGGGACAAATAAACTATGGCTACACCTTC.

The genes are TRBV4-3 and TRBJ2-7; 9 positions match TRBD1. Trimming cost V 3 bases and J 5 bases; bases outside gene matches: 2. Germline V gives CDR1 LGHNA, CDR2 YSLEER. The CDR3 consists of 13 residues. CDR3: CASSQGTGHEQYF. CDR3 bases: TGCGCCAGCAGCCAGGGGACAGGGCACGAGCAGTACTTC.

The chain employs TRBV19 and TRBJ2-2, with D perhaps TRBD2 (7 bases). Between the trimmed V and J ends, which lost 0 bases and 7 bases, there was a span of 12 bases. The germline CDR1 and CDR2 sequences are LNHDA and SQIVND (reference sequence). The CDR3 totals 15 residues. CDR3 protein: CASSIEGGAGGELFF. In DNA form, the CDR3 reads TGTGCCAGTAGTATAGAGGGGGGGGCCGGCGGGGAGCTGTTTTTT.

Only one count was recorded for this clone. The genes are TRBV19 and TRBJ1-2; TRBD1 matches 8 bases. The CDR3 extends over 18 amino acids. Looked up from germline, CDR1 is LNHDA and CDR2 is SQIVND (reference sequence). J lost 2 bases, V lost 2 bases, and 13 bases had no gene match. CDR3 bases: TGTGCCAGTAGTATACCCCCAACCGACAGGGGCGAAAACTATGGCTACACCTTC. It translates to CASSIPPTDRGENYGYTF.

This rearrangement joins TRBV9 to TRBJ2-3, with a tentative D call TRBD1 (6 bases). CDR1 and CDR2 (germline): SGDLS, YYNGEE. V was cut by 0 bases and J by 3 bases, with 8 bases left in between. CDR3 size: 14 residues. CDR3 amino acids: CASSVGDNTDTQYF. The CDR3 DNA is TGTGCCAGCAGCGTAGGGGACAATACAGATACGCAGTATTTT.

Remarks on this clone: Other DNA sequences within the sample encode an identical CDR3. The chain combines TRBV9 with TRBJ2-1; D is unresolved. Trimming took 0 bases from V and 9 from J, leaving 10 bases between them. Germline V gene sequence: CDR1 SGDLS, CDR2 YYNGEE. This CDR3 contains 13 residues. In DNA, the CDR3 is TGTGCCAGCAGCGTAGGAGGTGGCACTGAGCAGTTCTTC. Amino acids: CASSVGGGTEQFF.

V and J are TRBV6-1 and TRBJ1-3, with D hard to call. This CDR3 has 13 residues. Per the germline V gene, CDR1 is MNHNS and CDR2 is SASEGT. Trimming removed 4 bases at V and 7 bases at J, with 11 bases between. Here the CDR3 DNA reads TGTGCCAGCAGTGGACATACACCCAACACCATATATTTT. Its protein product is CASSGHTPNTIYF.